Listed below are T cell receptor beta chains from one sample, sequenced in a study of human versus mouse CDR3 diversity and MHC coevolution. TCRdb keeps only in-frame clones here, not all; method: immunoSEQ multiplex PCR. The profile shows tens of thousands of clones, 93% of them singletons. Sequenced sample: naive CD4+ T cells from blood. These receptors were taken from a person aged 25-75 years in good health. Each CDR3 is given with its conserved first and last residue. A D gene is named only where the DNA matches it firmly. Some rows mark clone size as missing; the rest say once, few, many or name a class of expanded clone.

v_gene: TRBV9
j_gene: TRBJ1-6
d_gene: TRBD1
abundance: once
CDR3nt: TGTGCCAGCAACCTACACAGGGGTTCACCCCTCCACTTT
CDR3aa: CASNLHRGSPLHF

v_gene: TRBV30
j_gene: TRBJ2-5
d_gene: TRBD1
abundance: -
CDR3nt: TGTGCCTGGAAAGGGGACAGGATGGGGGAGACCCAGTACTTC
CDR3aa: CAWKGDRMGETQYF

v_gene: TRBV7-7
j_gene: TRBJ2-3
d_gene: TRBD2
abundance: -
CDR3nt: TGTGCCAGCAGCCCTGGGACTAGCACGGATACGCAGTATTTT
CDR3aa: CASSPGTSTDTQYF

v_gene: TRBV5-6
j_gene: TRBJ2-7
d_gene: TRBD1
abundance: -
CDR3nt: TGTGCCAGCAGAAGACAGGGTCTACCCTACGAGCAGTACTTC
CDR3aa: CASRRQGLPYEQYF

v_gene: TRBV4-1
j_gene: TRBJ1-4
d_gene: -
abundance: -
CDR3nt: TGCGCCAGCAGTCCAGAGGAGGGGTATGAAAAACTGTTTTTT
CDR3aa: CASSPEEGYEKLFF

v_gene: TRBV6-1
j_gene: TRBJ1-2
d_gene: -
abundance: once
CDR3nt: TGTGTCAGCACCCTATTTGCAGGTAGTGGCTACACCTTC
CDR3aa: CVSTLFAGSGYTF

v_gene: TRBV5-1
j_gene: TRBJ1-1
d_gene: -
abundance: few
CDR3nt: TGCGCCAGCAGCTCCCCTAATAGGGGTGGCACTGAAGCTTTCTTT
CDR3aa: CASSSPNRGGTEAFF

v_gene: TRBV7-2
j_gene: TRBJ1-1
d_gene: -
abundance: -
CDR3nt: TGTGCCAGCAGCTTAGTTCAGCGGAATGAAGCTTTCTTT
CDR3aa: CASSLVQRNEAFF

v_gene: TRBV30
j_gene: TRBJ1-1
d_gene: -
abundance: -
CDR3nt: TGTGCCTGGTCCCAGGGGAGTGAAGCTTTCTTT
CDR3aa: CAWSQGSEAFF

v_gene: TRBV19
j_gene: TRBJ2-1
d_gene: -
abundance: once
CDR3nt: TGTGCCAGCCAACAGGGCAATGAGCAGTTCTTC
CDR3aa: CASQQGNEQFF

v_gene: TRBV19
j_gene: TRBJ1-4
d_gene: -
abundance: few
CDR3nt: TGTGCCAGCACCAAGCTAAGGTCGGGGACTAATGAAAAACTGTTTTTT
CDR3aa: CASTKLRSGTNEKLFF

v_gene: TRBV7-3
j_gene: TRBJ2-5
d_gene: -
abundance: once
CDR3nt: TGTGCCAGCAGCTCAACGTCAGGGGGGGAGACCCAGTACTTC
CDR3aa: CASSSTSGGETQYF

v_gene: TRBV5-1
j_gene: TRBJ2-3
d_gene: TRBD2
abundance: once
CDR3nt: TGCGCCAGCAGCTTGGCCGGGACTAGCGGGGTCTCAGATACGCAGTATTTT
CDR3aa: CASSLAGTSGVSDTQYF

v_gene: TRBV7-2
j_gene: TRBJ1-5
d_gene: TRBD1
abundance: -
CDR3nt: TGTGCCAGCAGCAGGGGAGGGACAGGGGGGAATCAGCCCCAGCATTTT
CDR3aa: CASSRGGTGGNQPQHF

v_gene: TRBV19
j_gene: TRBJ1-1
d_gene: -
abundance: -
CDR3nt: TGTGCCAGTAGTATAGATCGTGACACTGAAGCTTTCTTT
CDR3aa: CASSIDRDTEAFF

v_gene: TRBV7-9
j_gene: TRBJ2-1
d_gene: -
abundance: -
CDR3nt: TGTGCCAGCAGCATACCCCACCCGACGGGTGAGCAGTTCTTC
CDR3aa: CASSIPHPTGEQFF

v_gene: TRBV13
j_gene: TRBJ2-2
d_gene: TRBD1
abundance: -
CDR3nt: TGTGCCAGCAGTGACAGGGCGACCGGGGAGCTGTTTTTT
CDR3aa: CASSDRATGELFF

v_gene: TRBV28
j_gene: TRBJ2-7
d_gene: TRBD1
abundance: -
CDR3nt: TGTGCCAGCATCGCCGCGGGACAGGGTAGCTACGAGCAGTACTTC
CDR3aa: CASIAAGQGSYEQYF

v_gene: TRBV6-5
j_gene: TRBJ1-1
d_gene: -
abundance: -
CDR3nt: TGTGCCAGCACTCAAGGAGGGACCGGCGGGGAAGCTTTCTTT
CDR3aa: CASTQGGTGGEAFF

v_gene: TRBV27
j_gene: TRBJ2-2
d_gene: -
abundance: -
CDR3nt: TGTGCCAGCAGTTTATGGGGGGAGAACACCGGGGAGCTGTTTTTT
CDR3aa: CASSLWGENTGELFF

v_gene: TRBV4-3
j_gene: TRBJ1-2
d_gene: -
abundance: -
CDR3nt: TGCGCCAGCAGCCAAGAGACCAGGGACTATGGCTACACCTTC
CDR3aa: CASSQETRDYGYTF

v_gene: TRBV6-5
j_gene: TRBJ2-2
d_gene: -
abundance: -
CDR3nt: TGTGCCAGCTTGGGGGGAGGGGAGCTGTTTTTT
CDR3aa: CASLGGGELFF